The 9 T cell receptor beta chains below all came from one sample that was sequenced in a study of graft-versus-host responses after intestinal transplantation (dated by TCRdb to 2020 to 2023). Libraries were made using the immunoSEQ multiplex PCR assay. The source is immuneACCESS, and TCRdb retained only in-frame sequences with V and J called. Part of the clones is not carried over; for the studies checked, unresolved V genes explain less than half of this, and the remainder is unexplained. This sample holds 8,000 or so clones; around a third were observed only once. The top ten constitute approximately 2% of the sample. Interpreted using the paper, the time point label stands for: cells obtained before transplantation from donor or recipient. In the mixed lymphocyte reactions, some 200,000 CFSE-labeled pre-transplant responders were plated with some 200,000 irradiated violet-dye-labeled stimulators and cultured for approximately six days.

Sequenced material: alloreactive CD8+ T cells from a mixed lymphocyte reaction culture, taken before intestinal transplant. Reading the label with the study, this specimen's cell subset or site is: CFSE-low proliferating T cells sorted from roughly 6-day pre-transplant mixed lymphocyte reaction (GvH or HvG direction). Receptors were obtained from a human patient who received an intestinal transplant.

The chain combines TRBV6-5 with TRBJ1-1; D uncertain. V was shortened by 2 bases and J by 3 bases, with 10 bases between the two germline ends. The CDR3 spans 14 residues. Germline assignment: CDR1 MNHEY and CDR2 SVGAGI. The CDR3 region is CASSYTEGYTEAFF. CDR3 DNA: TGTGCCAGCAGTTACACTGAGGGATACACTGAAGCTTTCTTT.

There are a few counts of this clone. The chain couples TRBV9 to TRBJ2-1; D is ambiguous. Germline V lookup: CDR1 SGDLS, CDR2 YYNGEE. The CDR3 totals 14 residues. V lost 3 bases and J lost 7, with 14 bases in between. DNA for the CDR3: TGTGCCAGCAGCGGGAACCGTGAGGTAAATGAGCAGTTCTTC. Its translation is CASSGNREVNEQFF.

CDR3 region: CASNDRAEDYGYTF. CDR3 bases: TGTGCCAGCAACGACAGGGCGGAGGACTATGGCTACACCTTC. The chain links TRBV19 to TRBJ1-2, with TRBD1 matching over 7 bases. Germline loops: CDR1 LNHDA, CDR2 SQIVND (reference sequence). J gave up 3 bases and V 9 bases, and 10 bases lay outside the gene matches. The CDR3 spans 14 residues.

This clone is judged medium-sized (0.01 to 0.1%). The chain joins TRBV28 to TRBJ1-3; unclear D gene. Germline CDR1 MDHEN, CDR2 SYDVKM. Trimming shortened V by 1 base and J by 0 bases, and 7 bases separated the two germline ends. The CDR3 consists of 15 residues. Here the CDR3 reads CASSLLPGSGNTIYF. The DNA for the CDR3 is TGTGCCAGCAGTTTATTACCAGGCTCTGGAAACACCATATATTTT. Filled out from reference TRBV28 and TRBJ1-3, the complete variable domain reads DVKVTQSSRYLVKRTGEKVFLECVQDMDHENMFWYRQDPGLGLRLIYFSYDVKMKEKGDIPEGYSVSREKKERFSLILESASTNQTSMYLCASSLLPGSGNTIYFGEGSWLTVV.

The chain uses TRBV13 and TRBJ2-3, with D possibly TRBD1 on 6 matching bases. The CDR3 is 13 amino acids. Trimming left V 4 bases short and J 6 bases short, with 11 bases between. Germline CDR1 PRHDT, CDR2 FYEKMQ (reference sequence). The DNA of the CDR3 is TGTGCCAGCAGCTCCACAGGGTTTGATACGCAGTATTTT. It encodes CASSSTGFDTQYF. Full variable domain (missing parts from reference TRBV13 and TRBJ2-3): AAGVIQSPRHLIKEKRETATLKCYPIPRHDTVYWYQQGPGQDPQFLISFYEKMQSDKGSIPDRFSAQQFSDYHSELNMSSLELGDSALYFCASSSTGFDTQYFGPGTRLTVL.

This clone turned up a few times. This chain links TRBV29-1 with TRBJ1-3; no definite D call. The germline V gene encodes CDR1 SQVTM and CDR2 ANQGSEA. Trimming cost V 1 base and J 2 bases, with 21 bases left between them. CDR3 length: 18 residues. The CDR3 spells CSVEGGARSVATGNTIYF. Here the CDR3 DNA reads TGCAGCGTTGAAGGTGGAGCCCGCTCGGTCGCCACTGGAAACACCATATATTTT.

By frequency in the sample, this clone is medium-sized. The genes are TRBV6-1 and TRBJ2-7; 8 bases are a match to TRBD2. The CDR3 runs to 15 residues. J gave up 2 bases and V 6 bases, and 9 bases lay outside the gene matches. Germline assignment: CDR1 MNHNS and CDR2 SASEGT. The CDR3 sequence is CASSDEREPPYEQYF. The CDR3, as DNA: TGTGCCAGCAGCGACGAGCGGGAGCCGCCCTACGAGCAGTACTTC.

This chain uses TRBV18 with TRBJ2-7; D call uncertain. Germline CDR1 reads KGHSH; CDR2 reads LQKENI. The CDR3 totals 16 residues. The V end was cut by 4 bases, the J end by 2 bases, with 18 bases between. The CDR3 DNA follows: TGTGCCAGCTCACTCAGTCTCGCCTCAGGAACCTACGAGCAGTACTTC. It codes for CASSLSLASGTYEQYF.

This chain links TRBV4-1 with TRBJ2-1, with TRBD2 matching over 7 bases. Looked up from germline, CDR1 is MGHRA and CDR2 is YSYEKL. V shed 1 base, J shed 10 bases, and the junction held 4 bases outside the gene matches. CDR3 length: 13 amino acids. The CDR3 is CASSQVGGLEQFF. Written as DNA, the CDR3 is TGCGCCAGCAGCCAAGTGGGAGGGTTAGAGCAGTTCTTC.